Below are 25 T cell receptor beta chains sequenced from a single sample in a study of beta chain features in type 1 diabetes. General observations from the study: Shortening of TCRB CDR3s, moderate but significant, appeared in all four CD4+ subsets of Type 1 diabetes patients.

The isolated RNA, all of it, was reverse transcribed, so expressed TCRB transcripts were what got sequenced. TCRdb's copy holds only in-frame clones and misses some; the assay was immunoSEQ multiplex PCR. The sample yields 95,000 to 150,000 clones, about a sixth seen once. Antigen specificity for these receptors is unknown. The sequencing sample was made of central memory CD4+ T cells from blood. These receptors were taken from a man aged 30 to 39 with type 1 diabetes.

This clone was seen a handful of times. This rearrangement joins TRBV20-1 to TRBJ1-1, with a tentative D call TRBD1 (5 bases). V lost 6 bases, J lost 7 bases, and 12 bases lay in between. Germline loops: CDR1 DFQATT, CDR2 SNEGSKA (reference sequence). The CDR3 loop spans 11 amino acids. CDR3 DNA: TGCAGTGCAGTCTTGCAGGGTGAAGCTTTCTTT. As protein: CSAVLQGEAFF.

The J gene is TRBJ1-2, the V gene TRBV7-2, with D possibly being TRBD1 (5 bases). Germline V gives CDR1 SGHTA, CDR2 FQGNSA. The V end lost 1 base, the J end lost 6 bases, and 6 bases lay between the germline ends. The CDR3 has 12 amino acids. CDR3 in amino acids: CASSLGGNGYTF. The CDR3 DNA reads as TGTGCCAGCAGCTTAGGGGGGAATGGCTACACCTTC.

There are a few counts of this clone. This chain connects TRBV18 to TRBJ1-1; D not certain. The CDR3 contains 13 residues. Trimming shortened V by 6 bases and J by 1 base, and 9 bases separated the two germline ends. Germline CDR1 is KGHSH and CDR2 is LQKENI. CDR3 in amino acids: CASSLGRNTEAFF. The CDR3 region has the DNA TGTGCCAGCTCCCTTGGACGGAACACTGAAGCTTTCTTT.

This rearrangement joins TRBV9 to TRBJ2-1, with D tentatively TRBD1 or TRBD2 (5 bases each). The germline V gene encodes CDR1 SGDLS and CDR2 YYNGEE. This CDR3 region has 15 residues. Between the trimmed V and J ends, which lost 0 bases and 5 bases, there was a span of 12 bases. The CDR3 here is CASSVVQGPNNEQFF. For the CDR3, the DNA is TGTGCCAGCAGCGTAGTCCAGGGACCAAACAATGAGCAGTTCTTC.

The chain joins TRBV9 to TRBJ2-5; D call uncertain. This CDR3 has 15 residues. With 6 bases removed from V and 4 bases from J, the gap between germline ends came to 19 bases. Germline CDR1 and CDR2: SGDLS and YYNGEE. CDR3 sequence: CASNPLGSSLETQYF. CDR3 coding DNA: TGTGCCAGCAACCCCCTCGGATCAAGCTTAGAGACCCAGTACTTC.

The CDR3 nucleotides are TGCAGCGTACCTAGACAGGGGGAAGAGACCCAGTACTTC. Its translation: CSVPRQGEETQYF. V is TRBV29-1 and J is TRBJ2-5; 9 bases map to TRBD1. The CDR3 contains 13 residues. Germline loops: CDR1 SQVTM, CDR2 ANQGSEA. J lost 3 bases, V lost 6 bases, and 5 bases had no gene match.

Ten or more counts support this clone. The rearrangement joins TRBV6-5 to TRBJ2-7, with a possible D match to TRBD2 (5 bases). CDR1 is MNHEY and CDR2 is SVGAGI in the germline V gene. V was clipped by 6 bases and J by 0 bases, with 6 bases between them. The CDR3 spans 12 residues. The CDR3 DNA follows: TGTGCCAGCAGGGGAGACTCCTACGAGCAGTACTTC. As protein: CASRGDSYEQYF.

By proportion, this clone is medium-sized (0.01 to 0.1%). Written as DNA, the CDR3 is TGTGCCAGCACCTTTGCGGTCACCGGGGAGCTGTTTTTT. Amino acid sequence: CASTFAVTGELFF. This chain connects TRBV5-4 to TRBJ2-2; D gene ambiguous. The CDR3 contains 13 residues. V was trimmed by 6 bases and J by 4 bases, leaving 10 bases between them. Germline CDR1 and CDR2: SGHNT and YYREEE (reference sequence).

This clone was seen more than once but under ten times. This rearrangement joins TRBV10-3 to TRBJ2-3; TRBD2 agrees at 7 bases. Germline CDR1 reads ENHRY; CDR2 reads SYGVKD. J lost 5 bases, V lost 10 bases, and 9 bases had no gene match. This CDR3 region has 13 residues. The CDR3 protein is CATERGPQDTQYF. CDR3 nucleotide sequence: TGTGCCACCGAGCGGGGCCCACAAGATACGCAGTATTTT.

This clone was seen a handful of times. The genes are TRBV5-4 and TRBJ2-3; TRBD1 matches at 8 bases. Germline assignment: CDR1 SGHNT and CDR2 YYREEE (reference sequence). The junction had 5 bases not matched to a gene; V was cut back by 6 bases and J by 5 bases. The CDR3 is made up of 13 amino acids. CDR3 nucleotide sequence: TGTGCCAGCATTAGACAGGGGAAAGATACGCAGTATTTT. Protein product: CASIRQGKDTQYF.

There are many counts of this clone. V gene TRBV7-2 combines with J gene TRBJ1-3; a possible D gene is TRBD1 (5 bases). Trimming removed 4 bases from V and 0 bases from J, with 10 bases in between. The CDR3 covers 15 residues. Germline V gives CDR1 SGHTA, CDR2 FQGNSA. The CDR3 DNA reads TGTGCCAGCAGCTCCGGGACCTTCTCTGGAAACACCATATATTTT. Amino acids: CASSSGTFSGNTIYF.

V and J are TRBV19 and TRBJ2-7; the D gene is possibly TRBD2 (5 bases). The germline CDR1 and CDR2 sequences are LNHDA and SQIVND (reference sequence). V lost 5 bases and J lost 6, with 11 bases in between. The CDR3 runs to 12 residues. CDR3 sequence (DNA): TGTGCCAGTAGTGCCCTCGCGGGCGAGCAGTACTTC. It specifies CASSALAGEQYF.

The chain uses TRBV5-6 and TRBJ2-2; no reliable D call. Per germline, CDR1 SGHDT and CDR2 YYEEEE. Deletions cut 0 bases from V and 0 bases from J, with 6 bases between. The CDR3 has 15 amino acids. CDR3 nucleotide sequence: TGTGCCAGCAGCTTGGCCAGCGCGAACACCGGGGAGCTGTTTTTT. It is translated as CASSLASANTGELFF.

This chain links TRBV7-6 with TRBJ2-7; 7 nucleotides line up with TRBD1. The CDR3 length is 15 residues. J was trimmed by 7 bases and V by 2 bases; bases with no gene match: 11. Per germline, CDR1 SGHVS and CDR2 FNYEAQ. The CDR3 sequence is CASSLKGGQLEEQYF. As DNA, the CDR3 is TGTGCCAGCAGCTTAAAAGGGGGCCAACTCGAGGAGCAGTACTTC.

This clone was recorded a few times. The chain has TRBV12-5 and TRBJ2-4, with TRBD1 as a possible D gene (6 bases). Germline lookup yields CDR1 LGHNT and CDR2 FRNRAP. Trimming removed 6 bases at V and 6 bases at J, with 15 bases between. The CDR3 has 14 amino acids. The CDR3 protein is CASGPSRTANIQYF. DNA for the CDR3: TGTGCTAGTGGGCCCTCCAGGACAGCAAACATTCAGTACTTC.

This clone was seen a few times. The chain has TRBV5-6 and TRBJ2-7; TRBD2 is a possible D gene (6 bases). This CDR3 region has 12 residues. CDR1 and CDR2 (germline): SGHDT, YYEEEE. Trimming shortened V by 3 bases and J by 2 bases, and 6 bases separated the two germline ends. The CDR3 DNA sequence: TGTGCCAGCAGCTCGGGGGCCTACGAGCAGTACTTC. This translates into CASSSGAYEQYF.

A few counts support this clone. V gene TRBV4-2 combines with J gene TRBJ1-2, with 9 positions matching TRBD1. The CDR3 is 15 residues long. Germline V gene lookup returns CDR1 LGHNA and CDR2 YNFKEQ. The V segment lost 3 bases and the J segment 8 bases; nucleotides outside the gene matches: 10. The CDR3 DNA is TGTGCCAGCAGCCAGGCCGAGGGACAGGGCGGCGGCTACACCTTC. Translated: CASSQAEGQGGGYTF.

In its sample, this clone was seen a few times. The chain combines TRBV2 with TRBJ2-7, with D uncertain. Trimming took off 7 bases at V and 3 bases at J, with 7 bases between the two ends. This CDR3 region has 11 residues. Per germline, CDR1 SNHLY and CDR2 FYNNEI. CDR3 region: CASKRGYEQYF. CDR3 DNA: TGTGCCAGCAAAAGAGGCTACGAGCAGTACTTC.

Turning to this clone: Since a much larger clone is just one base distant, this may be a read error. This sequence joins TRBV5-5 and TRBJ2-5, with TRBD2 matching over 8 bases. CDR1 is SGHKS, CDR2 YYEKEE, per germline (reference sequence). The CDR3 contains 14 residues. Trimming took 4 bases from V and 7 from J; bases not matched to a gene: 9. The CDR3 DNA reads TGTGCCAGCAGCCTCGGGGGGGCCACGGGGACCCAGTACTTC. Encoded protein: CASSLGGATGTQYF.

The V gene is TRBV18, the J gene TRBJ1-6; 11 bases match TRBD1. CDR1 KGHSH and CDR2 LQKENI come from the germline V gene. The CDR3 runs 15 residues. Trimming at V came to 6 bases and at J to 8 bases, leaving 6 bases not matched to a gene. The CDR3 DNA reads TGTGCCAGCTCCCCTCCGGGACAGGGGGATTCACCCCTCCACTTT. Protein: CASSPPGQGDSPLHF.

This clone has at least ten counts. The rearrangement joins TRBV10-3 to TRBJ2-7; 8 bases fit TRBD2. The V segment lost 6 bases and the J segment 3 bases; nucleotides outside the gene matches: 10. The germline CDR1 and CDR2 sequences are ENHRY and SYGVKD. The CDR3 spans 15 residues. This CDR3 reads CAISQPAAGGYEQYF. The CDR3 DNA is TGTGCCATCAGCCAACCCGCGGCGGGGGGCTACGAGCAGTACTTC.

This chain uses TRBV2 with TRBJ2-2; no definite D call. This CDR3 contains 14 residues. The germline V gene encodes CDR1 SNHLY and CDR2 FYNNEI. Trimming removed 8 bases at V and 5 bases at J, with 15 bases between. The CDR3 DNA reads as TGTGCCAGCCTGACACGGCCAGAGACCGGGGAGCTGTTTTTT. It codes for CASLTRPETGELFF.

J is TRBJ2-5 and V is TRBV6-1; 7 bases map to TRBD1. The CDR3 length is 15 residues. J gave up 1 base and V 6 bases, and 8 bases lay outside the gene matches. The V gene's germline CDR1 is MNHNS and CDR2 SASEGT. The CDR3 protein is CASRKTGSPQETQYF. CDR3 sequence (DNA): TGTGCCAGCAGGAAGACAGGGTCTCCCCAAGAGACCCAGTACTTC.

The V call is TRBV7-2, the J call TRBJ1-1; D remains ambiguous. With 3 bases removed from V and 4 bases from J, the gap between germline ends came to 9 bases. The CDR3 sequence is 13 residues long. The germline V gene encodes CDR1 SGHTA and CDR2 FQGNSA. The CDR3 DNA follows: TGTGCCAGCAGCTTCGCTTTTCGCACTGAAGCTTTCTTT. Amino acid sequence: CASSFAFRTEAFF.

The chain employs TRBV25-1 and TRBJ2-3, with TRBD1 matching 9 bases. V gave up 1 base and J gave up 2 bases; unmatched junction bases: 7. Germline lookup yields CDR1 MGHDK and CDR2 SYGVNS. The CDR3 runs to 17 residues. CDR3: CASSEWGQGSATDTQYF. CDR3 DNA sequence: TGTGCCAGCAGTGAATGGGGACAGGGAAGTGCCACAGATACGCAGTATTTT.